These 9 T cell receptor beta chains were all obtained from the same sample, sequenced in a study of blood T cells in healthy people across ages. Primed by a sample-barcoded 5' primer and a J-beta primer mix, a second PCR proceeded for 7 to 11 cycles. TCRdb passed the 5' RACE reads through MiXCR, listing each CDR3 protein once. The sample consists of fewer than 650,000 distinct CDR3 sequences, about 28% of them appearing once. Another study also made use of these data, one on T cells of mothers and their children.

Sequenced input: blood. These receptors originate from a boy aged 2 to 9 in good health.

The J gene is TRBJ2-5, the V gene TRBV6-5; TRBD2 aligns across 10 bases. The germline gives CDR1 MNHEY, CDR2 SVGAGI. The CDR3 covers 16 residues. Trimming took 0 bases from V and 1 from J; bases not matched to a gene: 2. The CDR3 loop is CASSYSPSGSQETQYF. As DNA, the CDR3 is TGTGCCAGCAGTTACTCGCCTAGCGGGAGCCAAGAGACCCAGTACTTC.

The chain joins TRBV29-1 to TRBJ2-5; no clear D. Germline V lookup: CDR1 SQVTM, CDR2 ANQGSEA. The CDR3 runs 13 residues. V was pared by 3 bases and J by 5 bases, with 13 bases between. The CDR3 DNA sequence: TGCAGCGTTGAGAAGCTCCAAGGGGAGACCCAGTACTTC. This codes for CSVEKLQGETQYF.

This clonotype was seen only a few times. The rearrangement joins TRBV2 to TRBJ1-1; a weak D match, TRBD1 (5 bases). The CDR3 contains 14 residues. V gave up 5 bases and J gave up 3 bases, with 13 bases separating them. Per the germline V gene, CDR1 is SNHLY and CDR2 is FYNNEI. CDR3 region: CASSRQGLYTEAFF. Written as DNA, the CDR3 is TGTGCCAGCAGTCGCCAGGGCCTTTACACTGAAGCTTTCTTT.

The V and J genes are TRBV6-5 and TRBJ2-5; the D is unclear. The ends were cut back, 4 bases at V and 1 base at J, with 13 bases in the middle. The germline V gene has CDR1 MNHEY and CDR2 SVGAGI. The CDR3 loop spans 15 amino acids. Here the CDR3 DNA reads TGTGCCAGCAGTTTTCTCCGTTCAGCCCAAGAGACCCAGTACTTC. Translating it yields CASSFLRSAQETQYF.

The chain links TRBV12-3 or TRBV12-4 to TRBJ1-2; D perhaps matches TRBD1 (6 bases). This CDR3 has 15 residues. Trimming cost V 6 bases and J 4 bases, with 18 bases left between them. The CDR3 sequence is CASRHADSAIYGYTF. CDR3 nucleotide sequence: TGTGCCAGCAGACACGCGGACAGCGCTATCTATGGCTACACCTTC.

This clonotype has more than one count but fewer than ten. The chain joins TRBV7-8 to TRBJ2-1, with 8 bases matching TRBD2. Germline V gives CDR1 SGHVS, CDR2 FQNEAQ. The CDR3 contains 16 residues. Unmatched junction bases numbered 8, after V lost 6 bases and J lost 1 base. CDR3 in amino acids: CASRSTSGSSYNEQFF. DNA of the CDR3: TGTGCCAGCAGGTCCACAAGCGGGAGTTCCTACAATGAGCAGTTCTTC.

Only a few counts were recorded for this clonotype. CDR3 loop: CATSRDGGAGTPDTQYF. DNA of the CDR3: TGTGCCACCAGCAGAGATGGGGGAGCGGGGACCCCAGATACGCAGTATTTT. J is TRBJ2-3 and V is TRBV15; 7 bases line up with TRBD2. V shed 0 bases, J shed 4 bases, and the junction held 10 bases outside the gene matches. Germline V gene sequence: CDR1 LNHNV, CDR2 YYDKDF (reference sequence). The CDR3 has 17 residues.

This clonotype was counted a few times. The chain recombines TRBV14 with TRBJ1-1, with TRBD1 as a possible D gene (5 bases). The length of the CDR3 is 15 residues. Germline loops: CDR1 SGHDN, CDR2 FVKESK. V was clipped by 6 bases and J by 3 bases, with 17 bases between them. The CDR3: CASSPAGGRDTEAFF. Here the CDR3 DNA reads TGTGCCAGCAGTCCGGCCGGGGGGAGGGACACTGAAGCTTTCTTT.

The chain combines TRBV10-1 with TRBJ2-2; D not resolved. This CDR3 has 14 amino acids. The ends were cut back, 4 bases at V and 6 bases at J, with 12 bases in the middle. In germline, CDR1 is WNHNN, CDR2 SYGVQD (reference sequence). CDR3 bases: TGCGCCAGCAGTGGACGGCAGGAAGCCGGGGAGCTGTTTTTT. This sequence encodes CASSGRQEAGELFF.